The following is a T cell receptor (beta chain) sequence with its context. What this receptor recognizes is not known. The input lacks base qualities; no much larger clone sits a single base away. The method was the immunoSEQ multiplex PCR assay. For most patients, genomic DNA was isolated with the Qiagen DNeasy Blood and Tissue Kit and shipped frozen to Adaptive Biotechnologies for TCR sequencing. Adaptive Biotechnologies carried out high-throughput TCR-beta CDR3 sequencing of genomic DNA for most patients. In the authors' own workflow: Adaptive's ImmunoSEQ software supplied the TCR sequencing data for 15 to 20 patients, while MiXCR and VDJtools were used to process a few other patients. To correct CD4 versus CD8 sorting errors, sequences present in both subsets at a frequency ratio below 5:1 were removed. CDR3 nucleotide sequences shared by donor and recipient were removed because the origin of these sequences could not be assigned. Alloreactive clones required at least 2-fold expansion over unstimulated cells and minimum CFSE-low frequency of 0.002% (template counts) or 0.001% (read counts). Clones were considered mappable if detected in sequenced pre-transplant spleen, lymph node, or MLR CFSE-low populations of the donor or recipient. The cumulative frequency of alloreactive clones was calculated as a percentage of all sequences, weighted by copy number. Drawn from immuneACCESS, this table holds only the in-frame rearrangements with V and J called that TCRdb kept. Clones are partly lost; checked studies trace under half to an unresolved V gene and leave the rest unexplained. The DNA was the basis for D and trimming; V, J and clone size are from that table. The sample data list some 150,000 clones, and nearly 95% of these were observed just once. The leading ten clones occupy roughly 0.2% of the sample.

This specimen comes from a study of graft-versus-host responses after intestinal transplantation (dated by TCRdb to the early 2020s). Background on the whole study: The transplants that recipients got were multivisceral, liver-intestinal, or isolated intestinal. All recipients received anti-thymocyte globulin induction followed by maintenance tacrolimus and steroids for approximately 3 years. Samples from a few later patients were sequenced in-house on an Illumina MiSeq with MiXCR processing rather than by the commercial service. After intestinal transplantation, graft-versus-host and host-versus-graft alloreactive T cell clones in the graft, circulation and bone marrow were tracked using bulk TCR-beta CDR3 sequencing. To identify alloreactive clones, pre-transplant mixed lymphocyte reaction products were sequenced and compared with unstimulated pre-transplant donor and recipient T cells. Donor T cell macrochimerism was defined as a peak of at least 4% donor T cells among recipient peripheral blood mononuclear cells. The cohort enrolled about two dozen intestinal transplant recipients including one retransplant, and 3 patients lacking pretransplant specimens were excluded.

The time point label, as the study defines it: cells obtained before transplantation from donor or recipient. CD3+CD4+ and CD3+CD8+ populations were FACS-sorted from unstimulated pre-transplant donor and recipient cells taken from spleen or lymph nodes. What the work shows at the level of the full study, not this receptor alone: In patients with donor T cell macrochimerism, the allografts had high GvH to HvG T cell clonal ratios. The relatively low number and heterogeneity of intestinal transplant patients limited the conclusions. GvH clones were detected in recipient bone marrow, and some of these GvH clones were observed earlier in ileal mucosa or blood, consistent with an intestinal mucosal origin. Early after transplant, declines in HvG clones were associated with peak levels of circulating GvH clones.

CDR1 MNHEY and CDR2 SMNVEV are derived from the germline V gene (reference sequence). V and J lose 4 bases and 2 bases, and a span of 11 bases separates them. The cysteine opens and the phenylalanine closes a CDR3 of 14 amino acids. Only the CDR3 region is kept as DNA, spanning 42 bases read in frame from base 1. Sequences were derived from unstimulated CD4+ T cells sorted from spleen or lymph node cells, sampled before intestinal transplant. Rearrangement joined TRBV27 to TRBJ1-1; the D segment could be TRBD1, given 5 matching bases. The source of this sequence is a human donor who received an intestinal transplant. The CDR3 corresponds to CASSWGGGNTEAFF. The sequenced DNA: TGTGCCAGCAGTTGGGGCGGAGGTAACACTGAAGCTTTCTTT.